This section outlines one T cell receptor beta chain sequence together with its context. Its antigen is not yet known. No much larger clonotype is one base removed from it; base qualities were not supplied. The data originate from a study of blood T cell repertoires in COVID-19 (dated by TCRdb to 2018 to 2020). Background on the whole study: Samples covering the acute and convalescent phases of COVID-19 were provided by collaborators in the United States, Italy and Spain. Samples came from the ongoing ImmuneRACE study (first 160 participants) plus 1,254 subjects from 6 global collaborators. The dataset comprised deeply sampled blood TCRbeta repertoires from subjects exposed to, actively infected with, or recovered from COVID-19. Nearly every sample came with metadata listing a de-identified subject ID, COVID-19 status, age in years and sex. HLA class I and class II types, where available, came from metadata supplied by the sample provider rather than from assay-based typing. The material from the prospective study consisted of cDNA or gDNA derived from T cells, B-cell-depleted T cells, or PBMCs. The repertoires were made available in a free public database intended to serve as a resource for research on the immune response to SARS-CoV-2.

The collaborating institutions used their own protocols to collect whole blood in K2EDTA tubes. Collaborator samples were shipped for TCRbeta analysis as frozen whole blood, isolated PBMCs, or DNA extracted from either sample type. In the germline V gene, CDR1 corresponds to LGHNT and CDR2 to FRNRAP. V loses 1 base, J loses 4 bases, and the germline ends lie 14 bases apart. The CDR3 runs 16 residues from the cysteine to the phenylalanine. Only the CDR3 DNA is retained, 48 bases long and in frame from the first base. TCRbeta CDR3 regions were amplified from genomic DNA using the immunoSEQ Assay, a bias-controlled multiplex PCR. In the source study's methods: Nucleated cell counts per sample were estimated from amplification of reference gene primers within the assay. Sequence reads were collapsed and filtered to measure the absolute abundance of every unique TCRbeta CDR3 rearrangement. Productive Simpson clonality was computed per sample as the square root of Simpson's diversity index over productive rearrangements. TCRdb limited this immuneACCESS table to in-frame rearrangements with V and J called. A share of clones is missing; checked studies link under half to unresolved V genes, and the rest is unexplained. V and J calls and clone size are as listed in that table; D and trimming were resolved from the DNA. Here the sample has approximately 56,000 clones; around nine tenths occur a single time. The ten largest clones capture approximately 10% of the sample.

What the authors observed across the whole study: Clinical and demographic metadata were provided uncurated, with the amount varying by source and participant.

Rearrangement joined TRBV12-5 to TRBJ2-1, with TRBD1 as a weak D call on 6 bases. The sequence derives from a man older than 75 with active or convalescent COVID-19. The sequenced material came from peripheral blood. Here the CDR3 is given as CASGLDQGLGYNEQFF. At the DNA level, the sequence is TGTGCTAGTGGTTTGGACCAGGGGCTAGGTTACAATGAGCAGTTCTTC. The full variable domain, completed from the reference TRBV12-5 and TRBJ2-1 proteins outside the CDR3, reads DARVTQTPRHKVTEMGQEVTMRCQPILGHNTVFWYRQTMMQGLELLAYFRNRAPLDDSGMPKDRFSAEMPDATLATLKIQPSEPRDSAVYFCASGLDQGLGYNEQFFGPGTRLTVL.